The next 29 T cell receptor beta chains were all read from a single sample in a study of blood T cell repertoires in COVID-19. The data were produced by immunoSEQ multiplex PCR, yet TCRdb's version contains in-frame clones alone and is incomplete. The sample holds under 350,000 clones, about nine tenths seen once. Sequenced material: PBMCs or T cells enriched from blood (not recorded which). The origin of the receptors is a woman aged 55-70 years who had recovered from COVID-19.

V gene TRBV30 combines with J gene TRBJ1-5; weak D call: TRBD1 (5 bases). Trimming took off 4 bases at V and 5 bases at J, with 12 bases between the two ends. CDR3 length: 13 residues. Germline V lookup: CDR1 GTSNPN, CDR2 SVGIG (reference sequence). CDR3 DNA: TGTGCCTGGAATCAGGGTCTGGATCAGCCCCAGCATTTT. Its protein product is CAWNQGLDQPQHF.

V and J are TRBV2 and TRBJ1-1; D not certain. Germline CDR1 SNHLY, CDR2 FYNNEI. This CDR3 comprises 13 residues. Trimming pared 4 bases from V and 1 base from J, leaving 7 bases between. The CDR3 coding sequence is TGTGCCAGCAGTGCGGACTGGAACACTGAAGCTTTCTTT. This codes for CASSADWNTEAFF.

Turning to this clone: This may stem from a read error, because a much larger clone lies one nucleotide away. The chain is built from TRBV6-5 and TRBJ1-1; D remains unclear. With 0 bases removed from V and 1 base from J, the gap between germline ends came to 6 bases. CDR3 length: 14 residues. Germline values: CDR1 MNHEY, CDR2 SVGAGI. CDR3 protein: CASSYSGRNTEAFF. The DNA for the CDR3 is TGTGCCAGCAGTTACTCGGGGAGGAACACTGAAGCTTTCTTT.

The chain has TRBV30 and TRBJ2-7, with a possible D match to TRBD1 (5 bases). From germline, CDR1 is GTSNPN and CDR2 SVGIG (reference sequence). The CDR3 is 11 residues long. Trimming cost V 8 bases and J 6 bases, with 14 bases left between them. The CDR3 region is CAGARGFEQYF. In DNA, the CDR3 is TGTGCCGGGGCTAGAGGCTTCGAGCAGTACTTC.

The rearrangement joins TRBV28 to TRBJ1-1; D call uncertain. Trimming took 3 bases from V and 0 from J, leaving 17 bases between them. This CDR3 is built from 17 residues. Germline-derived CDR1 and CDR2 are MDHEN and SYDVKM. The CDR3: CASSFGTAGVMNTEAFF. In nucleotides, the CDR3 is TGTGCCAGCAGTTTTGGTACGGCCGGGGTAATGAACACTGAAGCTTTCTTT.

The rearrangement joins TRBV28 to TRBJ2-7; possible D gene TRBD2, 7 bases. The CDR3 consists of 14 residues. V lost 7 bases to trimming and J lost 4 bases, with 17 bases between them. Germline assignment: CDR1 MDHEN and CDR2 SYDVKM. The CDR3 nucleotides are TGTGCCAGCACCCCGGCGGGGGCTCGGTACGAGCAGTACTTC. This sequence encodes CASTPAGARYEQYF.

This clone has only a few counts. This chain uses TRBV4-2 with TRBJ2-2; D possibly corresponds to TRBD2 (6 bases). Germline CDR1 and CDR2: LGHNA and YNFKEQ. Trimming took 1 base from V and 5 from J, leaving 14 bases between them. This CDR3 region has 16 residues. The CDR3 sequence is CASSQGAGTGTGELFF. CDR3 DNA: TGTGCCAGCAGCCAAGGGGCGGGGACCGGAACCGGGGAGCTGTTTTTT.

V is TRBV10-1 and J is TRBJ1-1; TRBD1 might be the D (6 bases). Between the trimmed V and J ends, which lost 3 bases and 1 base, there was a span of 9 bases. CDR3 length: 14 residues. Germline V gene data show CDR1 as WNHNN and CDR2 as SYGVQD (reference sequence). The CDR3 DNA reads as TGCGCCAGCAGTGATACAGGGACGAACACTGAAGCTTTCTTT. It encodes CASSDTGTNTEAFF.

The genes are TRBV11-2 and TRBJ1-4; 8 bases are a match to TRBD1. Germline lookup yields CDR1 SGHAT and CDR2 FQNNGV. CDR3 length: 17 residues. V shed 5 bases and J 8 bases; nucleotides not matched to a gene: 16. CDR3 DNA: TGTGCCAGCAGCCCCGGACAGGGTTTCAGTCTAGGCGAAAAACTGTTTTTT. Translated, it gives CASSPGQGFSLGEKLFF.

The genes are TRBV28 and TRBJ2-5; the match to TRBD2 covers 10 bases. In germline, CDR1 is MDHEN, CDR2 SYDVKM. The CDR3 is 19 residues long. After removal of 5 bases from V and 1 base from J, the junction contained 16 bases not matched to a gene. The CDR3 coding sequence is TGTGCCAGCAGTCCCCCTTCCCTAGCGGGGGACTACCTCCAAGAGACCCAGTACTTC. Its translation: CASSPPSLAGDYLQETQYF.

The genes are TRBV5-4 and TRBJ2-3; D gene ambiguous. Trimming took 1 base from V and 0 from J, leaving 6 bases between them. This CDR3 region has 14 residues. The germline gives CDR1 SGHNT, CDR2 YYREEE (reference sequence). The CDR3 region is CASSLRGSTDTQYF. The CDR3 DNA sequence: TGTGCCAGCAGCTTGAGAGGAAGCACAGATACGCAGTATTTT.

This clone was recorded many times. The chain is built from TRBV6-5 and TRBJ1-1; 8 nucleotides align to TRBD1. The CDR3 runs 14 residues. The V and J ends lost 7 bases and 6 bases, in that order; junction bases with no gene match: 10. CDR1 and CDR2 from the germline V gene are MNHEY and SVGAGI. CDR3 nucleotide sequence: TGTGCCAGCACCTCCGGACAGGGAGGCGCTGAAGCTTTCTTT. Translated: CASTSGQGGAEAFF.

This chain connects TRBV28 to TRBJ1-1; D is undetermined. Germline CDR1 MDHEN, CDR2 SYDVKM. Trimming removed 3 bases at V and 2 bases at J, with 4 bases between. The CDR3 spans 12 residues. The CDR3 coding sequence is TGTGCCAGCAGTTTGAGTAACACTGAAGCTTTCTTT. Its protein product is CASSLSNTEAFF. Drawing the rest from reference TRBV28 and TRBJ1-1, the complete variable domain is DVKVTQSSRYLVKRTGEKVFLECVQDMDHENMFWYRQDPGLGLRLIYFSYDVKMKEKGDIPEGYSVSREKKERFSLILESASTNQTSMYLCASSLSNTEAFFGQGTRLTVV.

This chain links TRBV5-8 with TRBJ2-3, with D maybe TRBD2 (6 bases). The germline CDR1 and CDR2 sequences are SGHTS and YDEGEE. CDR3 length: 16 amino acids. V lost 4 bases, J lost 2 bases, and 17 bases lay in between. The CDR3 nucleotides read TGTGCCAGCAGCCCATACCCTGGGGGGTTCACAGATACGCAGTATTTT. Its protein product is CASSPYPGGFTDTQYF.

The V gene is TRBV12-5, the J gene TRBJ2-7; the D gene is possibly TRBD1 (6 bases). Deletions cut 1 base from V and 5 bases from J, with 12 bases between. The CDR3 length is 14 residues. Per the germline V gene, CDR1 is LGHNT and CDR2 is FRNRAP. CDR3 coding DNA: TGTGCTAGTGGTTTGGGCTACAAGGGGGACGAGCAGTACTTC. Translated, it gives CASGLGYKGDEQYF.

CDR3 coding DNA: TGTGCCTGGAACAGGGGGGATCAGCCCCAGCATTTT. It is translated as CAWNRGDQPQHF. The V call is TRBV30, the J call TRBJ1-5; TRBD1 matches 8 bases. This CDR3 has 12 residues. CDR1 is GTSNPN, CDR2 SVGIG, per germline (reference sequence). The V gene end was trimmed by 4 bases and the J gene end by 5 bases; junction bases not matched to a gene: 1.

V is TRBV10-2 and J is TRBJ2-1, with D perhaps TRBD2 (6 bases). V was cut by 5 bases and J by 5 bases, with 13 bases left in between. This CDR3 spans 14 amino acids. Germline loops: CDR1 WSHSY, CDR2 SAAADI. CDR3 loop: CASSRGGTDNEQFF. The CDR3 DNA follows: TGCGCCAGCAGTCGTGGGGGGACTGACAATGAGCAGTTCTTC.

The chain couples TRBV5-1 to TRBJ1-2; no clear D. The germline V and J ends were trimmed by 4 bases and 8 bases, with 18 bases remaining between them. The length of the CDR3 is 14 residues. Germline V CDR1 and CDR2: SGHRS, YFSETQ. CDR3 loop: CASSPGEGVRGYTF. The CDR3, as DNA: TGCGCCAGCAGCCCCGGAGAGGGTGTGAGGGGCTACACCTTC.

The V call is TRBV6-2 or TRBV6-3, the J call TRBJ2-7, with D unclear. The germline gives CDR1 MNHEY, CDR2 SVGEGT. The length of the CDR3 is 11 residues. The ends were cut back, 4 bases at V and 10 bases at J, with 11 bases in the middle. CDR3 protein: CASSWSSLQYF. CDR3 nucleotide sequence: TGTGCCAGCAGTTGGTCATCACTACAGTACTTC.

The rearrangement links TRBV5-4 to TRBJ1-6; D unresolved. The CDR3 has 12 amino acids. Trimming removed 7 bases from V and 5 bases from J, with 7 bases in between. Germline CDR1 and CDR2: SGHNT and YYREEE (reference sequence). The CDR3, as DNA: TGTGCCAGCGGCAGAAATAATTCACCCCTCCACTTT. This encodes CASGRNNSPLHF.

This chain uses TRBV28 with TRBJ2-7, with D tentatively TRBD2 (5 bases). The germline V gene encodes CDR1 MDHEN and CDR2 SYDVKM. Trimming removed 3 bases from V and 4 bases from J, with 7 bases in between. CDR3 length: 12 amino acids. CDR3 DNA: TGTGCCAGCAGTTTTGGGGAGTACGAGCAGTACTTC. This sequence encodes CASSFGEYEQYF.

This clone was observed a single time. The chain links TRBV5-1 to TRBJ1-1; 8 bases agree with TRBD1. Trimming cost V 4 bases and J 5 bases; bases outside gene matches: 4. Germline V lookup: CDR1 SGHRS, CDR2 YFSETQ. CDR3 length: 13 residues. CDR3 sequence: CASSPDRVTEAFF. The CDR3 coding sequence is TGCGCCAGCAGCCCGGACAGGGTGACTGAAGCTTTCTTT.

The chain recombines TRBV24-1 with TRBJ1-5; 7 nucleotides line up with TRBD1. The CDR3 is made up of 15 amino acids. The germline gives CDR1 KGHDR, CDR2 SFDVKD. J was trimmed by 4 bases and V by 2 bases; bases with no gene match: 4. This CDR3 reads CATSDSGGGNQPQHF. The DNA for the CDR3 is TGTGCCACCAGTGATTCAGGGGGAGGAAATCAGCCCCAGCATTTT.

The chain combines TRBV7-9 with TRBJ2-3; no clear D. The CDR3 contains 14 residues. Looked up from germline, CDR1 is SEHNR and CDR2 is FQNEAQ (reference sequence). Trimming shortened V by 5 bases and J by 2 bases, and 11 bases separated the two germline ends. This CDR3 reads CASSPTYLTDTQYF. The CDR3 nucleotides are TGTGCCAGCAGCCCCACCTACCTCACAGATACGCAGTATTTT.

V gene TRBV3-1 (or the pseudogene TRBV3-2) combines with J gene TRBJ1-1; D gene ambiguous. V was pared by 3 bases and J by 0 bases, with 8 bases between. The CDR3 consists of 14 residues. Germline-derived CDR1 and CDR2 are LGHDT and YNNKEL (reference sequence). The CDR3 is CASSHEGLNTEAFF. The CDR3 nucleotides read TGTGCCAGCAGCCACGAGGGCCTGAACACTGAAGCTTTCTTT.

The sample holds a few counts of this clone. The chain is built from TRBV19 and TRBJ1-5; 7 bases agree with TRBD1. The CDR3 runs to 13 residues. Trimming removed 7 bases from V and 2 bases from J; junction bases left unmatched: 2. Germline CDR1 LNHDA, CDR2 SQIVND (reference sequence). CDR3 sequence reads: CASTTGGNQPQHF. The DNA for the CDR3 is TGTGCCAGTACCACAGGGGGCAATCAGCCCCAGCATTTT.

The table lists this clone with a count of one. This chain uses TRBV24-1 with TRBJ1-1; D may be TRBD1 (5 bases). V was trimmed by 8 bases and J by 4 bases, leaving 13 bases between them. Germline values: CDR1 KGHDR, CDR2 SFDVKD. The CDR3 is 13 residues long. The CDR3 DNA follows: TGTGCCACCAAAGACAGTTCACGCACTGAAGCTTTCTTT. Protein product: CATKDSSRTEAFF.

The chain employs TRBV6-5 and TRBJ1-5, with 7 bases that match TRBD1. V lost 6 bases and J lost 1; bases outside the gene matches: 6. Germline CDR1 and CDR2: MNHEY and SVGAGI. This CDR3 contains 15 residues. The CDR3 region is CASRPLTGSNQPQHF. The DNA for the CDR3 is TGTGCCAGCAGACCGCTGACAGGGAGCAATCAGCCCCAGCATTTT.

V is TRBV19 and J is TRBJ1-5, with D possibly matching TRBD1 (6 bases). V lost 6 bases to trimming and J lost 5 bases, with 14 bases between them. The germline CDR1 and CDR2 sequences are LNHDA and SQIVND (reference sequence). The CDR3 length is 14 residues. The CDR3 nucleotides read TGTGCCAGTAGGCCCACAGGGAACGATCAGCCCCAGCATTTT. This translates into CASRPTGNDQPQHF.